The 27 T cell receptor beta chains below were found in one sample sequenced in a study of blood T cell repertoires in COVID-19. Produced via immunoSEQ multiplex PCR; TCRdb's table is partial and in-frame only. The profile covers almost 200,000 clones, with more than 70% appearing a single time and approximately 8.1% taken by the ten largest. The specimen sequenced was PBMCs or T cells enriched from blood (not recorded which). Receptors originate from a woman aged 18-35 years who had recovered from COVID-19.

The rearrangement joins TRBV6-5 to TRBJ2-7, with 8 bases matching TRBD2. CDR1 is MNHEY and CDR2 is SVGAGI in the germline V gene. The length of the CDR3 is 13 residues. J lost 3 bases, V lost 7 bases, and 5 bases had no gene match. The CDR3 loop reads CASTGGTSYEQYF. The CDR3 DNA is TGTGCCAGCACCGGGGGGACTAGCTACGAGCAGTACTTC.

The chain has TRBV28 and TRBJ1-1; D unresolved. The CDR3 covers 14 residues. Germline values: CDR1 MDHEN, CDR2 SYDVKM. Trimming removed 7 bases at V and 1 base at J, with 13 bases between. The CDR3 is CASNPPRGNTEAFF. Written as DNA, the CDR3 is TGTGCCAGCAATCCCCCGCGGGGGAACACTGAAGCTTTCTTT.

The genes are TRBV7-9 and TRBJ2-5; 9 nucleotides match TRBD2. V dropped 1 base and J dropped 2; count of bases not matched to a gene: 5. The germline gives CDR1 SEHNR, CDR2 FQNEAQ (reference sequence). This CDR3 has 16 amino acids. CDR3 nucleotides: TGTGCCAGCAGCTTAGGTCTAGCGGGAACACAAGAGACCCAGTACTTC. Residues: CASSLGLAGTQETQYF.

V is TRBV5-5 and J is TRBJ2-1; tentative D call: TRBD2 (5 bases). This CDR3 has 15 amino acids. V was cut by 2 bases and J by 0 bases, with 9 bases left in between. Germline loops: CDR1 SGHKS, CDR2 YYEKEE (reference sequence). This CDR3 is CASSFPGSSYNEQFF. The CDR3 DNA is TGTGCCAGCAGCTTTCCGGGGAGCTCCTACAATGAGCAGTTCTTC.

V gene TRBV24-1 combines with J gene TRBJ2-7; no definite D call. The V end was cut by 2 bases, the J end by 4 bases, with 11 bases between. This CDR3 has 14 residues. CDR1 is KGHDR and CDR2 is SFDVKD in the germline V gene. CDR3 coding DNA: TGTGCCACCAGTGATTCGGGTCATACTTACGAGCAGTACTTC. It is translated as CATSDSGHTYEQYF.

The chain joins TRBV10-1 to TRBJ2-7, with TRBD1 matching over 8 bases. J lost 10 bases, V lost 5 bases, and 4 bases had no gene match. Germline V CDR1 and CDR2: WNHNN, SYGVQD (reference sequence). The CDR3 runs 11 residues. The CDR3 spells CASSCGQGQYF. The CDR3 region has the DNA TGCGCCAGCAGTTGCGGACAGGGCCAGTACTTC.

The chain employs TRBV5-1 and TRBJ1-1; the D is unclear. Germline V lookup: CDR1 SGHRS, CDR2 YFSETQ. V was shortened by 7 bases and J by 0 bases, with 13 bases between the two germline ends. The CDR3 sequence is 14 residues long. This CDR3 reads CASATFQMNTEAFF. DNA for the CDR3: TGCGCCAGCGCGACATTCCAGATGAACACTGAAGCTTTCTTT.

The J gene is TRBJ2-1, the V gene TRBV5-6; 10 bases line up with TRBD1. The V gene end was trimmed by 0 bases and the J gene end by 14 bases; junction bases not matched to a gene: 2. There are 12 residues in the CDR3. The germline V gene encodes CDR1 SGHDT and CDR2 YYEEEE. CDR3 amino acids: CASSLVGQGKFF. The CDR3, as DNA: TGTGCCAGCAGCTTGGTGGGACAGGGGAAGTTCTTC.

The chain couples TRBV25-1 to TRBJ1-2, with TRBD1 identical over 7 bases. Germline V CDR1 and CDR2: MGHDK, SYGVNS. Trimming at V came to 1 base and at J to 6 bases, leaving 8 bases not matched to a gene. The CDR3 extends over 15 amino acids. For the CDR3, the DNA is TGTGCCAGCAGTGAATCCCGAGGGGGCGCGGATGGCTACACCTTC. Amino acid sequence: CASSESRGGADGYTF.

This CDR3 reads CASSGQAVINSPLHF. The CDR3 DNA reads TGCGCCAGCAGTGGGCAGGCTGTTATTAATTCACCCCTCCACTTT. This rearrangement joins TRBV10-2 to TRBJ1-6; no definite D call. Germline V gives CDR1 WSHSY, CDR2 SAAADI. V was shortened by 4 bases and J by 6 bases, with 13 bases between the two germline ends. The CDR3 is 15 residues long.

This chain links TRBV9 with TRBJ2-1, with TRBD2 matching 10 bases. The germline CDR1 and CDR2 sequences are SGDLS and YYNGEE. Trimming cost V 0 bases and J 4 bases; bases outside gene matches: 7. CDR3 length equals 17 residues. The CDR3 region is CASSVDGPSGGYNEQFF. DNA of the CDR3: TGTGCCAGCAGCGTAGACGGGCCTAGCGGGGGTTACAATGAGCAGTTCTTC.

The rearrangement uses TRBV10-1 and TRBJ2-3, with TRBD2 identical over 13 bases. J was trimmed by 4 bases and V by 6 bases; bases with no gene match: 7. The CDR3 length is 16 residues. CDR1 is WNHNN and CDR2 is SYGVQD in the germline V gene (reference sequence). CDR3 in DNA: TGCGCCAGCAGGAAAACCGGGACTAGCGGGGCAGATACGCAGTATTTT. As protein: CASRKTGTSGADTQYF.

The chain recombines TRBV6-5 with TRBJ1-3; D gene unclear. V was pared by 6 bases and J by 11 bases, with 23 bases between. Germline V lookup: CDR1 MNHEY, CDR2 SVGAGI. The CDR3 contains 15 residues. The CDR3 bases are TGTGCCAGCAGGCCCAATACAGCGGGTACAAGGGCCATATATTTT. The encoded protein is CASRPNTAGTRAIYF.

The V gene is TRBV12-3 or TRBV12-4, the J gene TRBJ1-6; no clear D gene. The V end was cut by 5 bases, the J end by 8 bases, with 10 bases between. CDR3 size: 13 residues. The DNA for the CDR3 is TGTGCCAGCAGTCCACAAGTTTATTCACCCCTCCACTTT. It encodes CASSPQVYSPLHF.

The chain combines TRBV30 with TRBJ2-7; tentatively, D is TRBD2 (7 bases). The CDR3 covers 14 residues. Between the trimmed V and J ends, which lost 0 bases and 3 bases, there was a span of 12 bases. Looked up from germline, CDR1 is GTSNPN and CDR2 is SVGIG (reference sequence). DNA for the CDR3: TGTGCCTGGAGTGTAGGGGGGGCCCTCTACGAGCAGTACTTC. This translates into CAWSVGGALYEQYF.

The gene calls are TRBV21-1 and TRBJ2-7; TRBD1 reflects the table's D call only, with no check against the DNA. TRBV21-1 is flagged as a pseudogene. The CDR3 is 16 residues long. CDR3 sequence: CASSRLRDRGVHEQYF. The CDR3 DNA reads TGTGCCAGCAGCAGATTAAGGGACAGGGGAGTCCACGAGCAGTACTTC.

V and J are TRBV9 and TRBJ2-5, with TRBD2 matching over 7 bases. The germline gives CDR1 SGDLS, CDR2 YYNGEE. V lost 0 bases and J lost 5; bases outside the gene matches: 7. This CDR3 region has 15 residues. The CDR3 DNA reads as TGTGCCAGCAGCGTAGCGACTAGCAGTGGGGAGACCCAGTACTTC. The encoded protein is CASSVATSSGETQYF.

The V gene is TRBV5-6, the J gene TRBJ1-5; 10 nucleotides align to TRBD1. Germline loops: CDR1 SGHDT, CDR2 YYEEEE. J lost 4 bases, V lost 2 bases, and 3 bases had no gene match. The CDR3 runs to 15 residues. Written as DNA, the CDR3 is TGTGCCAGCAGCTTCGGGACAGGGGAGAATCAGCCCCAGCATTTT. Its translation: CASSFGTGENQPQHF.

V and J are TRBV5-4 and TRBJ2-5; D uncertain. The CDR3 spans 13 residues. Germline CDR1 SGHNT, CDR2 YYREEE (reference sequence). With 0 bases removed from V and 1 base from J, the gap between germline ends came to 4 bases. The CDR3 reads CASSLASQETQYF. In DNA form, the CDR3 reads TGTGCCAGCAGCTTGGCGTCCCAAGAGACCCAGTACTTC.

This sequence joins TRBV7-9 and TRBJ2-1; 7 bases are a match to TRBD1. This CDR3 contains 13 residues. Germline V gene data show CDR1 as SEHNR and CDR2 as FQNEAQ (reference sequence). V shed 5 bases, J shed 10 bases, and the junction held 8 bases outside the gene matches. The CDR3 spells CASSARQGSEQFF. The DNA of the CDR3 is TGTGCCAGCAGCGCCAGACAGGGTAGCGAGCAGTTCTTC. Using reference TRBV7-9 and TRBJ2-1 for the parts outside the CDR3, the full variable domain is DTGVSQNPRHKITKRGQNVTFRCDPISEHNRLYWYRQTLGQGPEFLTYFQNEAQLEKSRLLSDRFSAERPKGSFSTLEIQRTEQGDSAMYLCASSARQGSEQFFGPGTRLTVL.

The chain combines TRBV7-3 with TRBJ2-3, with D possibly TRBD2 on 7 matching bases. V shed 7 bases and J shed 2 bases, with 19 bases lying between them. This CDR3 is 16 amino acids long. CDR1 and CDR2 (germline): SGHTA, FQGTGA. The CDR3 is CASTRGGGGPTDTQYF. The CDR3, as DNA: TGTGCCAGCACCCGGGGAGGCGGGGGCCCCACAGATACGCAGTATTTT.

This clone has at least ten counts. This chain uses TRBV15 with TRBJ1-1, with D uncertain. Germline V gives CDR1 LNHNV, CDR2 YYDKDF (reference sequence). V lost 4 bases and J lost 5, with 11 bases in between. CDR3 length: 13 residues. The CDR3 loop is CATSNSGRTEAFF. In nucleotides, the CDR3 is TGTGCCACCAGCAATTCTGGGAGGACTGAAGCTTTCTTT.

This clone showed up many times. The chain combines TRBV19 with TRBJ2-3, with 7 nucleotides matching TRBD1. The V and J ends lost 5 bases and 3 bases, in that order; junction bases with no gene match: 8. CDR1 and CDR2 from the germline V gene are LNHDA and SQIVND (reference sequence). CDR3 length equals 15 residues. This CDR3 is CASSRSHRGTDTQYF. CDR3 in DNA: TGTGCCAGTAGTCGCTCACACAGGGGAACAGATACGCAGTATTTT.

The CDR3 DNA reads as TGTGCCAGCAGTCCAGGGCGCGAGCAGTACTTC. Translating it yields CASSPGREQYF. This rearrangement joins TRBV12-3 or TRBV12-4 to TRBJ2-7, with TRBD1 as a possible D gene (5 bases). The V end lost 5 bases, the J end lost 6 bases, and 8 bases lay between the germline ends. CDR3 length equals 11 residues.

V is TRBV4-1 and J is TRBJ2-1, with D perhaps TRBD2 (7 bases). Trimming stripped 4 bases from V and 6 bases from J, with 10 bases between. The germline CDR1 and CDR2 sequences are MGHRA and YSYEKL. CDR3 length: 13 residues. The chain's CDR3 is CASSPRGGNEQFF. In DNA, the CDR3 is TGCGCCAGCAGCCCTAGGGGGGGCAATGAGCAGTTCTTC.

CDR3: CSATGSRDYGYTF. The CDR3 nucleotides are TGCAGCGCGACAGGCTCTAGGGACTATGGCTACACCTTC. The chain couples TRBV29-1 to TRBJ1-2, with a weak D call TRBD1 (6 bases). V dropped 7 bases and J dropped 3 bases, with 15 bases sitting between them. Germline assignment: CDR1 SQVTM and CDR2 ANQGSEA. The CDR3 extends over 13 amino acids.

The V and J genes are TRBV10-2 and TRBJ1-5; 8 bases fit TRBD1. V lost 8 bases and J lost 2; bases outside the gene matches: 14. There are 17 residues in the CDR3. Per the germline V gene, CDR1 is WSHSY and CDR2 is SAAADI. In DNA, the CDR3 is TGCGCCAGCTCAGAGCGACCGCAGGGGGCAGGCAATCAGCCCCAGCATTTT. Its translation is CASSERPQGAGNQPQHF.